These 15 T cell receptor beta chains came from one sample sequenced in a study of vaccination and CD4 T cells after COVID-19. Treatment meaning: roughly 11-day PBMC culture with coronavirus spike peptide pools or control peptides (ViraFEST assay). Antigen specificity for these receptors is unknown. The Oncomine TCR Beta short-read assay was applied to DNA of cultured CD4+ T cells. TCRdb ran MiXCR on the PCR reads and lists one entry per CDR3 protein. The sample yields approximately 12,000 distinct CDR3 sequences, about four fifths seen once. The sequencing sample was made of CD4+ T cells from blood, cultured in vitro. The receptors derive from a human donor who had recovered from COVID-19.

This clonotype appeared a single time. The chain is built from TRBV20-1 and TRBJ1-2; TRBD1 is a possible D gene (5 bases). The V end lost 3 bases, the J end lost 4 bases, and 9 bases lay between the germline ends. Per the germline V gene, CDR1 is DFQATT and CDR2 is SNEGSKA (reference sequence). The CDR3 runs to 12 residues. CDR3: CSARAGFYGYTF. CDR3 in DNA: TGCAGTGCTAGGGCAGGGTTCTATGGCTACACCTTC.

This sequence joins TRBV20-1 and TRBJ1-5; D gene uncertain. Germline V gene lookup returns CDR1 DFQATT and CDR2 SNEGSKA (reference sequence). The CDR3 consists of 14 residues. Trimming stripped 5 bases from V and 3 bases from J, with 14 bases between. This chain's CDR3 is CSARGGNPNQPQHF. The CDR3 DNA follows: TGCAGTGCTCGAGGAGGCAACCCCAATCAGCCCCAGCATTTT.

This clonotype was counted a few times. The rearrangement uses TRBV6-2 or TRBV6-3 and TRBJ1-2; no clear D. Germline V CDR1 and CDR2: MNHEY, SVGEGT. This CDR3 comprises 13 residues. With 5 bases removed from V and 4 bases from J, the gap between germline ends came to 11 bases. The CDR3 DNA sequence: TGTGCCAGCAGTGTAGACAAGTTCTATGGCTACACCTTC. Translating gives CASSVDKFYGYTF.

The rearrangement links TRBV19 to TRBJ1-4, with 8 bases lining up with TRBD1. This CDR3 is 13 amino acids long. Germline CDR1 reads LNHDA; CDR2 reads SQIVND (reference sequence). V trimming: 9 bases; J trimming: 8 bases; junction bases outside the gene matches: 8. CDR3 nucleotide sequence: TGTGCCAGCCGCGGACAGGGAGGGGAAAAACTGTTTTTT. Translated, it gives CASRGQGGEKLFF.

The DNA of the CDR3 is TGTGCCTGGAGTGAAACTGCTTTGGGCTACACCTTC. Its protein is CAWSETALGYTF. The V and J genes are TRBV30 and TRBJ1-2; D remains unclear. This CDR3 is 12 amino acids long. Germline values: CDR1 GTSNPN, CDR2 SVGIG (reference sequence). V shed 1 base and J shed 8 bases, with 11 bases lying between them.

The chain employs TRBV2 and TRBJ1-6, with TRBD1 matching 7 bases. The germline CDR1 and CDR2 sequences are SNHLY and FYNNEI. Trimming took 8 bases from V and 10 from J; bases not matched to a gene: 14. The CDR3 length is 15 residues. The CDR3 nucleotides are TGTGCCAGCGCCCTAGAGACCGGGACAGCCTCACCCCTCCACTTT. Its translation: CASALETGTASPLHF.

J is TRBJ1-6 and V is TRBV4-3, with D perhaps TRBD1 (5 bases). This CDR3 comprises 15 residues. Germline V CDR1 and CDR2: LGHNA, YSLEER. V lost 1 base and J 7 bases, leaving 11 bases between the germline ends. The CDR3 here is CASSQVRAANSPLHF. In DNA form, the CDR3 reads TGCGCCAGCAGCCAAGTCAGGGCAGCGAATTCACCCCTCCACTTT.

The rearrangement uses TRBV20-1 and TRBJ2-2, with D unresolved. The V end lost 0 bases, the J end lost 7 bases, and 6 bases lay between the germline ends. The length of the CDR3 is 12 residues. Germline V gives CDR1 DFQATT, CDR2 SNEGSKA (reference sequence). The CDR3 is CSARDGIGELFF. DNA of the CDR3: TGCAGTGCTAGAGATGGGATCGGGGAGCTGTTTTTT.

The chain has TRBV7-2 and TRBJ1-2; 9 nucleotides match TRBD1. Trimming took 4 bases from V and 4 from J; bases not matched to a gene: 10. This CDR3 has 16 amino acids. Germline loops: CDR1 SGHTA, CDR2 FQGNSA. This CDR3 reads CASSSPWDRVGYGYTF. CDR3 DNA sequence: TGTGCCAGCAGCTCGCCCTGGGACAGGGTTGGCTATGGCTACACCTTC.

V is TRBV20-1 and J is TRBJ2-5; possible D gene TRBD2, 6 bases. V lost 1 base and J 3 bases, leaving 12 bases between the germline ends. The CDR3 contains 14 residues. Germline values: CDR1 DFQATT, CDR2 SNEGSKA (reference sequence). Written as DNA, the CDR3 is TGCAGTGCTAGAGGTAGCGGTCCTAAAGAGACCCAGTACTTC. It specifies CSARGSGPKETQYF.

This clonotype was seen just once. V gene TRBV6-1 combines with J gene TRBJ1-5; tentative D call: TRBD1 (5 bases). The CDR3 is made up of 14 amino acids. Germline V gene data show CDR1 as MNHNS and CDR2 as SASEGT. Trimming removed 6 bases from V and 7 bases from J, with 16 bases in between. CDR3 sequence: CASRVVGGGQPQHF. The CDR3 DNA reads as TGTGCCAGCAGGGTTGTTGGGGGGGGGCAGCCCCAGCATTTT.

V gene TRBV6-5 combines with J gene TRBJ1-5; unclear D gene. The CDR3 spans 17 residues. V was trimmed by 2 bases and J by 0 bases, leaving 14 bases between them. Per germline, CDR1 MNHEY and CDR2 SVGAGI. CDR3 sequence (DNA): TGTGCCAGCAGTTACCAGGCCCCTTCTTTTAGCAATCAGCCCCAGCATTTT. Its translation: CASSYQAPSFSNQPQHF.

This rearrangement joins TRBV20-1 to TRBJ1-6; a weak D match, TRBD1 (6 bases). The germline CDR1 and CDR2 sequences are DFQATT and SNEGSKA (reference sequence). The CDR3 sequence is 16 residues long. Deletions cut 6 bases from V and 5 bases from J, with 20 bases between. The CDR3 sequence: CSANIFGTFNNSPLHF. Written as DNA, the CDR3 is TGCAGTGCCAACATTTTCGGGACATTCAATAATTCACCCCTCCACTTT.

The chain is built from TRBV4-1 and TRBJ1-6; D is unresolved. The germline V gene has CDR1 MGHRA and CDR2 YSYEKL. This CDR3 has 17 residues. Trimming took 4 bases from V and 0 from J, leaving 13 bases between them. CDR3 amino acids: CASSPEDDTSYNSPLHF. The CDR3 DNA is TGCGCCAGCAGCCCGGAAGATGACACCTCCTATAATTCACCCCTCCACTTT.

This clonotype was seen just once. The chain employs TRBV4-1 and TRBJ2-3; D is possibly TRBD2 (7 bases). Germline values: CDR1 MGHRA, CDR2 YSYEKL. V dropped 0 bases and J dropped 4 bases, with 17 bases sitting between them. There are 17 residues in the CDR3. CDR3 DNA sequence: TGCGCCAGCAGCCAAGAGGGGGGGCAGCTTCGGGCAGATACGCAGTATTTT. Encoded protein: CASSQEGGQLRADTQYF.